The entry that follows covers one TCR beta chain sequence. Its antigen is unidentified. The CDR3 covers 16 residues. The V end lost 5 bases, the J end lost 1 base, and 15 bases lay between the germline ends. CDR1 and CDR2 from the germline V gene are SGHRS and YFSETQ. Generated by immunoSEQ multiplex PCR, the TCRdb table keeps only in-frame clones and is missing some. Among about 78,000 clones listed, 95% to 97% were seen once. The data were taken from a study of cytomegalovirus exposure and HLA in healthy donors. Study observations and caveats: Despite most TCR sequences being rare, some public TCRs occurred in many donors. Using the classifier, cytomegalovirus status was reportedly diagnosed with high specificity and sensitivity.

The gene calls are TRBV5-1 and TRBJ2-2, with D maybe TRBD1 (6 bases). This clonotype was sampled from a man aged 18-30 years in good health and CMV-seropositive. The sequenced sample consisted of PBMCs. The CDR3 DNA sequence: TGCGCCAGCAGGCCCACCGGGACATTGAACACCGGGGAGCTGTTTTTT. It encodes CASRPTGTLNTGELFF.